The 18 T cell receptor beta chains listed next were all sequenced from one sample in a study of regulatory T cells in long-lasting Graves disease. TCR beta libraries were built with iRepertoire HTBI primers and Arm-PCR of CDR3 regions. A single record per CDR3 protein comes from TCRdb applying MiXCR to the multiplex PCR reads. The top ten clones hold around 30% of a sample with a few hundred thousand distinct CDR3 sequences, roughly 24% of them seen once. Time point: persistent/refractory GD, antithyroid drugs over 5 years with positive TRAb. PBMC RNA was the source of the TCR library. The sequencing used peripheral blood mononuclear cells (PBMCs), collected when the disease was refractory, from a patient treated with antithyroid drugs. The receptors were sampled from a middle-aged woman with Graves disease.

The gene calls are TRBV5-5 and TRBJ1-1; D ambiguous. The V and J ends lost 2 bases and 1 base respectively, with 15 bases between them. This CDR3 has 16 residues. CDR1 SGHKS and CDR2 YYEKEE come from the germline V gene (reference sequence). This CDR3 reads CASSFGPLKGNTEAFF. Written as DNA, the CDR3 is TGTGCCAGCAGCTTCGGGCCACTTAAAGGGAACACTGAAGCTTTCTTT.

The chain combines TRBV7-9 with TRBJ2-1; 7 nucleotides match TRBD2. Unmatched junction bases numbered 13, after V lost 1 base and J lost 4 bases. The CDR3 runs to 18 residues. Looked up from germline, CDR1 is SEHNR and CDR2 is FQNEAQ (reference sequence). The CDR3 DNA follows: TGTGCCAGCAGCTTAGTAGCCGGTTGGTCTAGCGGTTACAATGAGCAGTTCTTC. Translation gives CASSLVAGWSSGYNEQFF.

This clonotype was observed a handful of times. The genes are TRBV19 and TRBJ2-7, with 9 bases lining up with TRBD1. The length of the CDR3 is 14 residues. J gave up 7 bases and V 6 bases, and 10 bases lay outside the gene matches. Germline lookup yields CDR1 LNHDA and CDR2 SQIVND (reference sequence). The CDR3 sequence: CASRVGQGTGEQYF. CDR3 bases: TGTGCCAGTAGAGTTGGACAGGGGACGGGTGAGCAGTACTTC.

This clonotype was seen at least ten times. The chain has TRBV2 and TRBJ2-5, with a possible D match to TRBD2 (6 bases). Trimming stripped 3 bases from V and 5 bases from J, with 10 bases between. Germline V gene sequence: CDR1 SNHLY, CDR2 FYNNEI. The CDR3 has 13 amino acids. CDR3 sequence reads: CASSDSGGETQYF. For the CDR3, the DNA is TGTGCCAGCAGTGACAGTGGAGGGGAGACCCAGTACTTC.

Comment on this clonotype: This may arise from a read error, as a much more abundant clone is one base away. V usage is TRBV6-5 and J usage is TRBJ2-7, with no clear D. Germline CDR1 and CDR2: MNHEY and SVGAGI. Trimming removed 2 bases from V and 2 bases from J, with 10 bases in between. The CDR3 spans 14 residues. This CDR3 is CASSYLVPPYEQYF. The CDR3 DNA reads TGTGCCAGCAGTTACCTAGTTCCCCCCTACGAGCAGTACTTC.

This clonotype came up many times. The rearrangement joins TRBV28 to TRBJ2-7, with no clear D. CDR1 MDHEN and CDR2 SYDVKM come from the germline V gene. The CDR3 loop spans 15 amino acids. V dropped 10 bases and J dropped 2 bases, with 21 bases sitting between them. CDR3 DNA sequence: TGTGCCACCACACCCGTTGCTATTAGGACCTACGAGCAGTACTTC. Translated: CATTPVAIRTYEQYF.

The chain recombines TRBV3-1 with TRBJ2-5, with 8 bases identical to TRBD2. The CDR3 has 14 amino acids. Germline trimming cut 1 base from V and 7 bases from J; bases unmatched to any gene: 5. Germline CDR1 reads LGHDT; CDR2 reads YNNKEL (reference sequence). The DNA of the CDR3 is TGTGCCAGCAGCCAAGTCGGGGGGGTGTCGACCCAGTACTTC. Translated, it gives CASSQVGGVSTQYF.

This clonotype appeared a few times. The CDR3 region has the DNA TGTGCCAGCAGCTTGGCGGAATACACCGGGGAGCTGTTTTTT. Its translation is CASSLAEYTGELFF. The V and J genes are TRBV7-2 and TRBJ2-2; D gene uncertain. With 3 bases removed from V and 3 bases from J, the gap between germline ends came to 8 bases. The CDR3 covers 14 residues. Germline V gene data show CDR1 as SGHTA and CDR2 as FQGNSA.

V usage is TRBV5-1 and J usage is TRBJ1-2; 7 bases map to TRBD1. This CDR3 comprises 11 residues. Germline assignment: CDR1 SGHRS and CDR2 YFSETQ. Unmatched junction bases numbered 1, after V lost 3 bases and J lost 8 bases. The CDR3, as DNA: TGCGCCAGCAGCTCGGACAGGGGCTACACCTTC. Its protein product is CASSSDRGYTF.

This clonotype was picked up many times. V gene TRBV28 combines with J gene TRBJ1-1; TRBD1 matches 7 bases. This CDR3 contains 15 residues. With 6 bases clipped from V and 4 bases from J, the junction kept 11 bases outside the gene matches. Looked up from germline, CDR1 is MDHEN and CDR2 is SYDVKM. CDR3 residues: CASSHDRVGSTEAFF. The DNA of the CDR3 is TGTGCCAGCAGCCATGACAGGGTGGGGTCCACTGAAGCTTTCTTT.

The rearrangement uses TRBV20-1 and TRBJ2-5; perhaps TRBD2 as D (6 bases). The germline V gene encodes CDR1 DFQATT and CDR2 SNEGSKA (reference sequence). This CDR3 contains 12 residues. The V end was cut by 5 bases, the J end by 5 bases, with 12 bases between. The CDR3 nucleotides are TGCAGTGCTGGAGCTAGCGTTGAGACCCAGTACTTC. The encoded protein is CSAGASVETQYF.

V usage is TRBV12-3 or TRBV12-4 and J usage is TRBJ1-1, with unresolved D. V lost 8 bases to trimming and J lost 11 bases, with 15 bases between them. This CDR3 region has 11 residues. CDR3 region: CASRRTAGAFF. The CDR3 nucleotides are TGTGCCAGCCGGCGTACCGCGGGGGCTTTCTTT.

This clonotype has at least ten counts. This chain uses TRBV20-1 with TRBJ2-5; 8 bases are shared with TRBD2. V gave up 0 bases and J gave up 4 bases; unmatched junction bases: 10. From germline, CDR1 is DFQATT and CDR2 SNEGSKA (reference sequence). The CDR3 runs to 16 residues. CDR3 DNA: TGCAGTGCTAGAGATGAGCCGGGAGGGCCGTCAGAGACCCAGTACTTC. This codes for CSARDEPGGPSETQYF.

At least ten counts were recorded for this clonotype. The chain carries TRBV28 and TRBJ2-7; possibly TRBD2 for D (6 bases). Germline CDR1 MDHEN, CDR2 SYDVKM. With 6 bases removed from V and 9 bases from J, the gap between germline ends came to 27 bases. This CDR3 is 16 amino acids long. CDR3 in amino acids: CASSSPLATISDGQYF. The CDR3 DNA is TGTGCCAGCAGCTCCCCCCTAGCGACGATTAGTGACGGGCAGTACTTC.

This clonotype has a count of ten or more. The CDR3 loop is CASSHTFWQPQHF. The CDR3 nucleotides read TGTGCCAGCAGTCATACTTTCTGGCAGCCCCAGCATTTT. The chain joins TRBV27 to TRBJ1-5; D is unresolved. Looked up from germline, CDR1 is MNHEY and CDR2 is SMNVEV (reference sequence). The ends were cut back, 5 bases at V and 7 bases at J, with 12 bases in the middle. The CDR3 runs 13 residues.

The chain employs TRBV7-2 and TRBJ2-5; TRBD2 is a possible D gene (5 bases). V lost 5 bases and J 4 bases, leaving 5 bases between the germline ends. CDR1 is SGHTA, CDR2 FQGNSA, per germline. This CDR3 has 11 amino acids. The CDR3 protein is CASSGRETQYF. DNA for the CDR3: TGTGCCAGCAGCGGGAGAGAGACCCAGTACTTC.

The chain is built from TRBV5-1 and TRBJ1-1; D might be TRBD1 (5 bases). CDR3 length equals 15 residues. CDR1 and CDR2 from the germline V gene are SGHRS and YFSETQ. V shed 4 bases and J shed 4 bases, with 17 bases lying between them. Here the CDR3 reads CASSEGRAMGTEAFF. The CDR3 DNA sequence: TGCGCCAGCAGCGAGGGGAGGGCAATGGGCACTGAAGCTTTCTTT.

The sample holds many counts of this clonotype. The genes are TRBV7-8 and TRBJ1-1; 8 bases align to TRBD1. V lost 3 bases, J lost 6 bases, and 15 bases stayed unmatched. CDR1 and CDR2 (germline): SGHVS, FQNEAQ. The CDR3 has 17 amino acids. CDR3 DNA sequence: TGTGCCAGCAGCTTTTTATGGTATTATCAGGGGGCGGCTGAAGCTTTCTTT. Amino acids: CASSFLWYYQGAAEAFF. Variable domain in full (rest from reference TRBV7-8 and TRBJ1-1): GAGVSQSPRYKVAKRGQDVALRCDPISGHVSLFWYQQALGQGPEFLTYFQNEAQLDKSGLPSDRFFAERPEGSVSTLKIQRTQQEDSAVYLCASSFLWYYQGAAEAFFGQGTRLTVV.